A single sample gave rise to the 17 T cell receptor beta chains below, sequenced in a study of CD8 T cells in ankylosing spondylitis (dated by TCRdb to 2016 to 2017). What these receptors recognize is not known. Library prep was done by 5' RACE. Data came from an Illumina HiSeq 2500. TCRdb handled the public reads itself, with Q25 trimming in fastp and clone calling in MiXCR, and kept productive beta chains. Rows are unified per CDR3 protein, each entry keeping the most common DNA and genes. The sample has around 440,000 distinct CDR3 sequences on record, 17% of them singletons. In total, the top ten clones hold approximately 1% of the sample. Overall study outcomes, separate from this receptor: Blood from ankylosing spondylitis patients appeared to be characterized by a TCR beta motif composed of about eight highly homologous amino acid variants.

Sequenced input: blood, either unsorted or a sorted T cell fraction (not recorded which). Every receptor here comes from a male donor with ankylosing spondylitis.

This rearrangement joins TRBV12-3 or TRBV12-4 to TRBJ1-2, with TRBD1 matching 8 bases. This CDR3 region has 17 residues. The J segment lost 4 bases and the V segment lost 6 bases, leaving 16 bases of the junction unmatched. The CDR3 spells CASSPNHPWDRIYGYTF. CDR3 nucleotides: TGTGCCAGCAGCCCAAACCACCCTTGGGACAGGATCTATGGCTACACCTTC.

The sample holds a few counts of this clonotype. The chain carries TRBV6-1 and TRBJ1-1, with D possibly being TRBD1 (5 bases). CDR3 size: 13 residues. V gave up 8 bases and J gave up 1 base, with 11 bases separating them. CDR1 is MNHNS and CDR2 is SASEGT in the germline V gene. The CDR3 DNA follows: TGTGCCAGCGCAGGGTTCGGGAACACTGAAGCTTTCTTT. Translation: CASAGFGNTEAFF.

The sample holds a few counts of this clonotype. The chain links TRBV20-1 to TRBJ2-3; D not certain. V lost 4 bases, J lost 2 bases, and 13 bases lay in between. This CDR3 has 14 residues. CDR1 and CDR2 from the germline V gene are DFQATT and SNEGSKA (reference sequence). CDR3 sequence reads: CSATPSRITDTQYF. As DNA, the CDR3 is TGCAGTGCTACTCCCAGTCGGATCACAGATACGCAGTATTTT.

There are a few counts of this clonotype. The V and J genes are TRBV20-1 and TRBJ1-4; tentative D call: TRBD1 (6 bases). The V gene's germline CDR1 is DFQATT and CDR2 SNEGSKA (reference sequence). Trimming left V 0 bases short and J 8 bases short, with 7 bases between. This CDR3 comprises 12 residues. The CDR3 region is CSARDQGEKLFF. The CDR3 nucleotides read TGCAGTGCTAGAGATCAGGGGGAAAAACTGTTTTTT.

The chain recombines TRBV25-1 with TRBJ1-4, with D unresolved. The CDR3 totals 12 residues. Germline V gene sequence: CDR1 MGHDK, CDR2 SYGVNS. V lost 3 bases, J lost 7 bases, and 6 bases lay in between. The chain's CDR3 is CASSDRLEKLFF. Written as DNA, the CDR3 is TGTGCCAGCAGTGATCGGCTTGAAAAACTGTTTTTT.

The V gene is TRBV20-1, the J gene TRBJ1-2; D not certain. Trimming removed 3 bases at V and 0 bases at J, with 14 bases between. Germline loops: CDR1 DFQATT, CDR2 SNEGSKA (reference sequence). The CDR3 length is 15 residues. The CDR3 spells CSASGSLPANYGYTF. In DNA, the CDR3 is TGCAGTGCTAGTGGCAGCCTACCAGCTAACTATGGCTACACCTTC.

The rearrangement joins TRBV12-3 or TRBV12-4 to TRBJ2-6; maybe TRBD1 (6 bases). Between the trimmed V and J ends, which lost 0 bases and 3 bases, there was a span of 24 bases. This CDR3 comprises 21 residues. The CDR3 region has the DNA TGTGCCAGCAGTTTAGCCTTAGACGCCACTACAGGGATCGTTGGGGCCAACGTCCTGACTTTC. Its protein is CASSLALDATTGIVGANVLTF.

The V and J genes are TRBV5-1 and TRBJ1-1; 8 bases match TRBD1. From germline, CDR1 is SGHRS and CDR2 YFSETQ. Unmatched junction bases numbered 12, after V lost 4 bases and J lost 7 bases. CDR3 length: 15 residues. The CDR3 here is CASSPSGGQGSEAFF. CDR3 sequence (DNA): TGCGCCAGCAGCCCCTCCGGAGGACAGGGCAGTGAAGCTTTCTTT.

The J gene is TRBJ1-2, the V gene TRBV28, with D perhaps matching TRBD1 (5 bases). Germline V lookup: CDR1 MDHEN, CDR2 SYDVKM. The CDR3 loop spans 14 amino acids. Trimming took off 6 bases at V and 8 bases at J, with 19 bases between the two ends. The CDR3 is CASRQTGTQLGYTF. CDR3 DNA sequence: TGTGCCAGCAGGCAAACCGGGACCCAGTTAGGCTACACCTTC.

This clonotype was seen a handful of times. This chain uses TRBV2 with TRBJ2-1; TRBD1 or TRBD2 may be the D gene (5 bases each). Trimming removed 5 bases at V and 6 bases at J, with 20 bases between. The CDR3 length is 16 residues. Germline V gene sequence: CDR1 SNHLY, CDR2 FYNNEI. The CDR3 sequence: CASSMGDFQKGNEQFF. In DNA form, the CDR3 reads TGTGCCAGCAGTATGGGGGATTTCCAAAAGGGCAATGAGCAGTTCTTC. Variable domain in full (rest from reference TRBV2 and TRBJ2-1): EPEVTQTPSHQVTQMGQEVILRCVPISNHLYFYWYRQILGQKVEFLVSFYNNEISEKSEIFDDQFSVERPDGSNFTLKIRSTKLEDSAMYFCASSMGDFQKGNEQFFGPGTRLTVL.

This clonotype was found many times. The chain links TRBV24-1 to TRBJ2-3, with D tentatively TRBD1 or TRBD2 (6 bases each). The CDR3 has 14 amino acids. Germline V CDR1 and CDR2: KGHDR, SFDVKD. Trimming cost V 3 bases and J 3 bases, with 9 bases left between them. The CDR3 DNA follows: TGTGCCACCAGTGATCGGGGGCAAACAGATACGCAGTATTTT. Amino acid sequence: CATSDRGQTDTQYF.

This chain joins TRBV6-2 or TRBV6-3 and TRBJ1-5; D not resolved. Germline V gene lookup returns CDR1 MNHEY and CDR2 SVGEGT. Between the trimmed V and J ends, which lost 6 bases and 3 bases, there was a span of 6 bases. This CDR3 region has 12 residues. Here the CDR3 DNA reads TGTGCCAGCAGCCGTATCAATCAGCCCCAGCATTTT. Residues: CASSRINQPQHF.

The chain links TRBV2 to TRBJ1-1; TRBD1 matches at 10 bases. The CDR3 extends over 14 amino acids. After removal of 7 bases from V and 7 bases from J, the junction contained 9 bases not matched to a gene. The germline CDR1 and CDR2 sequences are SNHLY and FYNNEI. The CDR3 DNA reads TGTGCCAGCAACAAGGGACAGGGGACGATTGAAGCTTTCTTT. The encoded protein is CASNKGQGTIEAFF.

This clonotype appeared many times. The J gene is TRBJ1-1, the V gene TRBV25-1; TRBD1 is a possible D gene (5 bases). The length of the CDR3 is 18 residues. Trimming took 6 bases from V and 1 from J, leaving 24 bases between them. The germline V gene encodes CDR1 MGHDK and CDR2 SYGVNS. The chain's CDR3 is CASSQGFGHRRRNTEAFF. Here the CDR3 DNA reads TGTGCCAGCAGCCAAGGGTTTGGACACCGGAGACGGAACACTGAAGCTTTCTTT.

Only a few counts were recorded for this clonotype. The chain is built from TRBV20-1 and TRBJ2-1; D might be TRBD1 or TRBD2, each matching 6 bases. CDR3 length equals 15 residues. The germline CDR1 and CDR2 sequences are DFQATT and SNEGSKA (reference sequence). V lost 4 bases, J lost 5 bases, and 18 bases lay in between. CDR3 sequence: CSAMLGGPIHNEQFF. The CDR3 nucleotides are TGCAGTGCTATGTTGGGGGGCCCCATACACAATGAGCAGTTCTTC.

This chain uses TRBV6-5 with TRBJ2-5; D is perhaps TRBD2 (6 bases). Trimming pared 5 bases from V and 5 bases from J, leaving 21 bases between. The CDR3 has 16 residues. Germline V CDR1 and CDR2: MNHEY, SVGAGI. The chain's CDR3 is CASSRLGPGGMETQYF. As DNA, the CDR3 is TGTGCCAGCAGTCGACTCGGGCCGGGCGGGATGGAGACCCAGTACTTC.

This clonotype has a handful of counts. The J gene is TRBJ2-7, the V gene TRBV20-1, with 9 nucleotides matching TRBD1. Germline CDR1 DFQATT, CDR2 SNEGSKA (reference sequence). Trimming cost V 6 bases and J 4 bases; bases outside gene matches: 19. This CDR3 contains 17 residues. The chain's CDR3 is CSAPGTGIPLKAYEQYF. DNA of the CDR3: TGCAGTGCCCCCGGGACAGGGATACCACTGAAGGCTTACGAGCAGTACTTC.